This T cell receptor (beta chain) was retrieved from a study of T cell responses to AZD1222 COVID-19 vaccine. About the research overall: Second-dose schedules of about 4 or about 12 weeks were combined. Study findings and constraints: Across the whole spike, CD4 TCRs peaked at regions 160-218 and 743-854. Variant regions that are unmutated are reportedly the target of nearly half of spike-specific TCRs.

Assay: immunoSEQ multiplex PCR; the TCRdb copy retains only in-frame clones and omits some. The sample carries 150,000 to 200,000 clones, 94% recorded once. Germline-derived CDR1 and CDR2 are SGHAT and FQNNGV. The V gene end was trimmed by 1 base and the J gene end by 0 bases; junction bases not matched to a gene: 6. The CDR3 contains 16 residues. On this clone itself: Its antigen is not identified.

The chain is built from TRBV11-2 and TRBJ2-7; 7 nucleotides line up with TRBD2. This clonotype was sampled from an adult in good health. This sample comprised peripheral blood, obtained on day 0 of AZD1222 vaccination. The CDR3 is CASSLGVLADSYEQYF. In nucleotides, the CDR3 is TGTGCCAGCAGCTTAGGGGTCCTAGCGGACTCCTACGAGCAGTACTTC.